This entry lists 30 T cell receptor beta chains sequenced from one sample in a study of identifying expanded T cells in peripheral blood. Profiling relied on immunoSEQ multiplex PCR, and the TCRdb table lists in-frame clones only, not all of them. The data contain tens of thousands of clones, around 90% of them seen just once; the ten biggest clones take up around 6%. The sample taken for sequencing was blood. The receptors here all came from a person between 18 and 75 years old in good health.

The V call is TRBV19, the J call TRBJ2-5, with 7 bases identical to TRBD1. Unmatched junction bases numbered 8, after V lost 5 bases and J lost 5 bases. This CDR3 spans 14 amino acids. Looked up from germline, CDR1 is LNHDA and CDR2 is SQIVND (reference sequence). DNA of the CDR3: TGTGCCAGTAGTGCGACCGACAGGGTGGAGACCCAGTACTTC. Its translation is CASSATDRVETQYF.

This clone was seen a handful of times. The chain has TRBV9 and TRBJ2-7, with TRBD1 matching 9 bases. Germline V gene sequence: CDR1 SGDLS, CDR2 YYNGEE. V was pared by 7 bases and J by 3 bases, with 11 bases of the junction left unmatched. The CDR3 runs to 15 residues. DNA for the CDR3: TGTGCCAGCCCATTAGAGGACAGGGGTATCTACGAGCAGTACTTC. Translation: CASPLEDRGIYEQYF.

This chain joins TRBV29-1 and TRBJ1-2, with D possibly TRBD1 on 6 matching bases. V lost 7 bases to trimming and J lost 6 bases, with 15 bases between them. This CDR3 is 12 amino acids long. Per the germline V gene, CDR1 is SQVTM and CDR2 is ANQGSEA. DNA of the CDR3: TGCAGCGGGAACACAGGGCTCCATGGCTACACCTTC. Translation gives CSGNTGLHGYTF.

The V gene is TRBV6-1, the J gene TRBJ2-1, with D hard to call. Trimming left V 1 base short and J 4 bases short, with 17 bases between. Germline values: CDR1 MNHNS, CDR2 SASEGT. CDR3 size: 17 residues. The CDR3 DNA reads as TGTGCCAGCAGTGAAGGTGTTGGGGTCACCAGATACAATGAGCAGTTCTTC. Protein sequence: CASSEGVGVTRYNEQFF.

This clone was seen once. The rearrangement joins TRBV29-1 to TRBJ1-4; TRBD1 might be the D (5 bases). The V end was cut by 6 bases, the J end by 13 bases, with 21 bases between. The CDR3 has 13 residues. Germline V gene lookup returns CDR1 SQVTM and CDR2 ANQGSEA. The CDR3 nucleotides are TGCAGCGTAGCCTCTCTTGAGGGGTTCGGACTGTTTTTT. It encodes CSVASLEGFGLFF. The complete variable domain, with remaining parts taken from reference TRBV29-1 and TRBJ1-4, reads SAVISQKPSRDICQRGTSLTIQCQVDSQVTMMFWYRQQPGQSLTLIATANQGSEATYESGFVIDKFPISRPNLTFSTLTVSNMSPEDSSIYLCSVASLEGFGLFFGSGTQLSVL.

V is TRBV7-2 and J is TRBJ2-5; D perhaps matches TRBD1 (5 bases). The CDR3 runs 15 residues. Germline lookup yields CDR1 SGHTA and CDR2 FQGNSA. V lost 1 base and J 1 base, leaving 10 bases between the germline ends. The CDR3 DNA sequence: TGTGCCAGCAGCTTAGAGCACAGGCCCCAAGAGACCCAGTACTTC. It codes for CASSLEHRPQETQYF.

The rearrangement uses TRBV7-9 and TRBJ2-3, with 12 bases lining up with TRBD2. Germline V gene lookup returns CDR1 SEHNR and CDR2 FQNEAQ (reference sequence). V lost 3 bases and J lost 1; bases outside the gene matches: 5. The CDR3 is 17 residues long. CDR3 nucleotide sequence: TGTGCCAGCAGCTTTAGGACTAGCGGGGTTGGCACAGATACGCAGTATTTT. Translated: CASSFRTSGVGTDTQYF.

This chain connects TRBV7-9 to TRBJ2-5; D possibly corresponds to TRBD2 (6 bases). Trimming left V 1 base short and J 1 base short, with 7 bases between. CDR3 length: 14 residues. The germline V gene encodes CDR1 SEHNR and CDR2 FQNEAQ (reference sequence). In nucleotides, the CDR3 is TGTGCCAGCAGCTTAGGGGACTTCCAAGAGACCCAGTACTTC. It encodes CASSLGDFQETQYF.

This clone was recorded a few times. The rearrangement joins TRBV7-3 to TRBJ1-5, with a tentative D call TRBD1 (6 bases). The CDR3 is made up of 16 amino acids. Per the germline V gene, CDR1 is SGHTA and CDR2 is FQGTGA. Trimming cost V 0 bases and J 4 bases, with 13 bases left between them. CDR3 bases: TGTGCCAGCAGCTTAACGGGGGGCGTAGGGAATCAGCCCCAGCATTTT. This translates into CASSLTGGVGNQPQHF. The full variable domain, in which reference TRBV7-3 and TRBJ1-5 provide the parts outside the CDR3, is GAGVSQTPSNKVTEKGKYVELRCDPISGHTALYWYRQSLGQGPEFLIYFQGTGAADDSGLPNDRFFAVRPEGSVSTLKIQRTERGDSAVYLCASSLTGGVGNQPQHFGDGTRLSIL.

The genes are TRBV5-6 and TRBJ2-3, with D possibly matching TRBD1 (5 bases). The CDR3 is 16 amino acids. The germline V gene has CDR1 SGHDT and CDR2 YYEEEE. Trimming took 1 base from V and 4 from J, leaving 16 bases between them. DNA of the CDR3: TGTGCCAGCAGCTTGCCTCAGGGAATACTCGCAGATACGCAGTATTTT. Translating gives CASSLPQGILADTQYF.

The chain carries TRBV5-4 and TRBJ1-1; D unclear. The CDR3 sequence is 13 residues long. Germline CDR1 is SGHNT and CDR2 is YYREEE (reference sequence). V lost 9 bases to trimming and J lost 2 bases, with 14 bases between them. CDR3 nucleotides: TGTGCCACAAAACCAAGCCCAAACACTGAAGCTTTCTTT. Its protein product is CATKPSPNTEAFF.

The DNA for the CDR3 is TGTGCCATCAGCCCGGGACTAGCGAAAGATACGCAGTATTTT. This codes for CAISPGLAKDTQYF. This rearrangement joins TRBV10-3 to TRBJ2-3; 10 positions agree with TRBD2. The CDR3 totals 14 residues. Germline V gene lookup returns CDR1 ENHRY and CDR2 SYGVKD. J gave up 5 bases and V 6 bases, and 5 bases lay outside the gene matches.

The chain couples TRBV18 to TRBJ1-2; 9 bases are shared with TRBD1. The CDR3 is 18 residues long. The junction had 12 bases not matched to a gene; V was cut back by 2 bases and J by 2 bases. Germline-derived CDR1 and CDR2 are KGHSH and LQKENI. The CDR3 loop reads CASSPNTGGGVSNYGYTF. In DNA form, the CDR3 reads TGTGCCAGCTCACCAAACACAGGGGGCGGCGTATCAAACTATGGCTACACCTTC.

The chain combines TRBV4-1 with TRBJ2-3; tentative D call: TRBD2 (6 bases). V shed 0 bases and J shed 10 bases, with 11 bases lying between them. The CDR3 runs to 13 residues. The germline V gene encodes CDR1 MGHRA and CDR2 YSYEKL. The CDR3 spells CASSQDREMAQYF. Here the CDR3 DNA reads TGCGCCAGCAGCCAAGATCGGGAGATGGCGCAGTATTTT.

The chain couples TRBV7-2 to TRBJ2-7, with 7 positions matching TRBD2. Germline CDR1 SGHTA, CDR2 FQGNSA. This CDR3 is 14 amino acids long. The J segment lost 7 bases and the V segment lost 0 bases, leaving 6 bases of the junction unmatched. Written as DNA, the CDR3 is TGTGCCAGCAGCTTAGCTCCATGGGGGGGGGAGCAGTACTTC. Translation gives CASSLAPWGGEQYF.

The chain carries TRBV5-1 and TRBJ1-6, with unresolved D. The CDR3 has 15 amino acids. The ends were cut back, 3 bases at V and 8 bases at J, with 15 bases in the middle. CDR1 and CDR2 from the germline V gene are SGHRS and YFSETQ. CDR3 DNA: TGCGCCAGCAGCTATGACCACGCAACCTATTCACCCCTCCACTTT. Translated, it gives CASSYDHATYSPLHF.

There are a few counts of this clone. The chain joins TRBV7-9 to TRBJ1-2, with unresolved D. Germline V gene data show CDR1 as SEHNR and CDR2 as FQNEAQ (reference sequence). Trimming took off 4 bases at V and 5 bases at J, with 8 bases between the two ends. This CDR3 has 12 amino acids. This CDR3 reads CASSYDGYGYTF. The CDR3 bases are TGTGCCAGCAGCTATGACGGTTATGGCTACACCTTC.

The chain uses TRBV19 and TRBJ1-5; D is possibly TRBD1 (5 bases). The CDR3 is 13 amino acids. Trimming pared 8 bases from V and 9 bases from J, leaving 17 bases between. Germline V gene sequence: CDR1 LNHDA, CDR2 SQIVND (reference sequence). CDR3 sequence reads: CASRRDPDRPQHF. CDR3 sequence (DNA): TGTGCCAGTCGGAGGGACCCCGATAGGCCCCAGCATTTT.

This CDR3 is CASSMGRLPYGYTF. CDR3 nucleotide sequence: TGTGCCAGTAGTATGGGACGGTTACCTTATGGCTACACCTTC. The chain links TRBV19 to TRBJ1-2; D might be TRBD1 (5 bases). This CDR3 spans 14 amino acids. Trimming pared 3 bases from V and 5 bases from J, leaving 13 bases between. Germline CDR1 reads LNHDA; CDR2 reads SQIVND (reference sequence).

This chain joins TRBV19 and TRBJ1-2, with D unresolved. The CDR3 length is 13 residues. The V end was cut by 2 bases, the J end by 2 bases, with 6 bases between. CDR1 is LNHDA and CDR2 is SQIVND in the germline V gene (reference sequence). Here the CDR3 DNA reads TGTGCCAGTAGTATAAAAGGGAACTATGGCTACACCTTC. Amino acid sequence: CASSIKGNYGYTF.

This rearrangement joins TRBV7-3 to TRBJ1-6; D unresolved. The CDR3 sequence is 13 residues long. Germline V lookup: CDR1 SGHTA, CDR2 FQGTGA. The V end lost 4 bases, the J end lost 9 bases, and 10 bases lay between the germline ends. CDR3 sequence reads: CASSSAAVSPLHF. The DNA for the CDR3 is TGTGCCAGCAGCTCGGCCGCCGTTTCACCCCTCCACTTT.

The chain has TRBV6-6 and TRBJ1-2; 9 bases line up with TRBD1. The V gene's germline CDR1 is MNHNY and CDR2 SVGAGI (reference sequence). This CDR3 is 16 amino acids long. The V and J ends lost 4 bases and 4 bases, in that order; junction bases with no gene match: 10. This CDR3 is CASSSSSQGAGYGYTF. As DNA, the CDR3 is TGTGCCAGCAGTTCGTCTTCACAGGGGGCAGGCTATGGCTACACCTTC.

This clone has a single count. Other nucleotide sequences in the sample specify the same CDR3. The rearrangement joins TRBV30 to TRBJ1-3; D is possibly TRBD1 (6 bases). V lost 3 bases and J lost 0, with 9 bases in between. CDR1 GTSNPN and CDR2 SVGIG come from the germline V gene (reference sequence). The CDR3 contains 14 residues. The CDR3 protein is CAWSVGGSGNTIYF. In DNA form, the CDR3 reads TGTGCCTGGAGCGTAGGGGGCTCTGGAAACACCATATATTTT.

The chain uses TRBV30 and TRBJ2-7; 9 bases match TRBD2. With V trimmed by 0 bases and J by 6 bases, 9 bases remained unmatched. From germline, CDR1 is GTSNPN and CDR2 SVGIG (reference sequence). The length of the CDR3 is 15 residues. The CDR3 bases are TGTGCCTGGAGTGTACTGCCTAGCGGGACGCCCGAGCAGTACTTC. Its translation: CAWSVLPSGTPEQYF.

This chain joins TRBV11-3 and TRBJ2-5, with 11 bases aligning to TRBD1. The germline V gene encodes CDR1 SGHNT and CDR2 YENEEA. Trimming took 2 bases from V and 5 from J; bases not matched to a gene: 7. The CDR3 length is 16 residues. CDR3 sequence: CASSLLGTGGRETQYF. CDR3 nucleotides: TGTGCCAGCAGCTTATTGGGGACAGGGGGGCGTGAGACCCAGTACTTC.

The chain combines TRBV7-2 with TRBJ2-1; 10 nucleotides line up with TRBD2. The V and J ends lost 4 bases and 9 bases, in that order; junction bases with no gene match: 15. From germline, CDR1 is SGHTA and CDR2 FQGNSA. This CDR3 is 17 amino acids long. CDR3 sequence reads: CASSSTSGKFVFSEQFF. For the CDR3, the DNA is TGTGCCAGCAGCTCTACTAGCGGGAAATTCGTTTTTTCTGAGCAGTTCTTC.

V is TRBV19 and J is TRBJ1-5, with D perhaps matching TRBD1 (5 bases). This CDR3 spans 14 amino acids. The V end was cut by 6 bases, the J end by 0 bases, with 9 bases between. Germline V gene sequence: CDR1 LNHDA, CDR2 SQIVND (reference sequence). CDR3 sequence reads: CASSREFSNQPQHF. The DNA for the CDR3 is TGTGCCAGTAGCAGGGAATTTAGCAATCAGCCCCAGCATTTT.

J is TRBJ1-3 and V is TRBV7-2; D uncertain. Germline V CDR1 and CDR2: SGHTA, FQGNSA. This CDR3 is 16 amino acids long. V shed 0 bases and J shed 1 base, with 10 bases lying between them. CDR3 sequence reads: CASSLATQASGNTIYF. CDR3 coding DNA: TGTGCCAGCAGCTTAGCAACGCAGGCGTCTGGAAACACCATATATTTT.

The CDR3 sequence is CASTLEASYGYTF. The CDR3 coding sequence is TGTGCCAGCACCTTGGAGGCAAGCTATGGCTACACCTTC. The chain carries TRBV2 and TRBJ1-2, with D hard to call. In germline, CDR1 is SNHLY, CDR2 FYNNEI. Deletions cut 7 bases from V and 4 bases from J, with 13 bases between. There are 13 residues in the CDR3.

The genes are TRBV2 and TRBJ1-1; tentatively, D is TRBD1 (5 bases). There are 12 residues in the CDR3. Germline CDR1 is SNHLY and CDR2 is FYNNEI. V lost 8 bases, J lost 5 bases, and 12 bases lay in between. CDR3 DNA: TGTGCCAGCGGGGCTTGGGGGACTGAAGCTTTCTTT. Its translation: CASGAWGTEAFF.